The source of this TCR beta chain is a study of blood T cell repertoires in COVID-19. Here immunoSEQ multiplex PCR was the method, and the copy in TCRdb shows in-frame clones only, minus some. The sample lists about 180,000 clones; 80% to 90% were seen once. Per germline, CDR1 KGHSH and CDR2 LQKENI. The CDR3 extends over 14 amino acids. V shed 3 bases and J shed 8 bases, with 14 bases lying between them. The sequencing input was peripheral blood. This sequence originates from a man aged 60 to 69 with acute or convalescent COVID-19. The chain employs TRBV18 and TRBJ1-3; D gene ambiguous. The CDR3 loop is CASSPTEARDTIYF. The DNA of the CDR3 is TGTGCCAGCTCACCGACCGAGGCTCGGGACACCATATATTTT.